One and the same sample provided the 14 T cell receptor beta chains below, sequenced in a study of OX40 agonist ivuxolimab in advanced cancers. Repertoires were generated with immunoSEQ multiplex PCR, while TCRdb's copy carries only in-frame clones and drops some. The table shows roughly 20,000 clones, with 79% occurring only once. The specimen was CD4+ or CD8+ T cells sorted from blood, collected in a trial of the OX40 agonist ivuxolimab. These receptor sequences come from an adult with an advanced solid tumor such as melanoma, head and neck, liver or kidney cancer.

This sequence joins TRBV4-1 and TRBJ2-7; D might be TRBD2 (6 bases). V was trimmed by 4 bases and J by 3 bases, leaving 19 bases between them. This CDR3 comprises 16 residues. Germline V gives CDR1 MGHRA, CDR2 YSYEKL. DNA for the CDR3: TGCGCCAGCAGCCCCCAAATTGGGGACTTTGGCTACGAGCAGTACTTC. It specifies CASSPQIGDFGYEQYF.

The chain's CDR3 is CASSYGTGRSNEQFF. CDR3 nucleotides: TGTGCCAGCAGTTACGGGACAGGTCGAAGCAATGAGCAGTTCTTC. The chain joins TRBV6-5 to TRBJ2-1; 8 bases fit TRBD1. The CDR3 is 15 residues long. The trim removed 2 bases at V and 6 bases at J, leaving 6 bases unmatched. The germline CDR1 and CDR2 sequences are MNHEY and SVGAGI.

The V gene is TRBV28, the J gene TRBJ1-2; 10 bases map to TRBD1. The CDR3 spans 12 residues. J lost 4 bases, V lost 8 bases, and 1 base had no gene match. Germline V gives CDR1 MDHEN, CDR2 SYDVKM. CDR3 DNA: TGTGCCAGCTGGGACAGGGGCTATGGCTACACCTTC. It codes for CASWDRGYGYTF.

The genes are TRBV14 and TRBJ1-1; D not resolved. The CDR3 spans 12 residues. Germline lookup yields CDR1 SGHDN and CDR2 FVKESK. Trimming pared 8 bases from V and 1 base from J, leaving 8 bases between. This CDR3 is CASGYRNTEAFF. In DNA form, the CDR3 reads TGTGCCAGCGGGTACAGGAACACTGAAGCTTTCTTT.

This clone was seen more than once but under ten times. V usage is TRBV27 and J usage is TRBJ2-7, with a tentative D call TRBD1 (5 bases). Trimming took off 4 bases at V and 7 bases at J, with 20 bases between the two ends. The length of the CDR3 is 15 residues. CDR1 MNHEY and CDR2 SMNVEV come from the germline V gene (reference sequence). CDR3 sequence: CASSWGKGTSGEQYF. The CDR3 DNA follows: TGTGCCAGCAGTTGGGGCAAGGGAACCTCGGGTGAGCAGTACTTC.

The chain has TRBV6-5 and TRBJ1-4; unclear D gene. This CDR3 region has 15 residues. Germline CDR1 reads MNHEY; CDR2 reads SVGAGI. The V and J ends lost 5 bases and 0 bases respectively, with 10 bases between them. The CDR3, as DNA: TGTGCCAGCAGTCTATTGTCCGCAACTAATGAAAAACTGTTTTTT. This gives the protein CASSLLSATNEKLFF.

V and J are TRBV5-4 and TRBJ2-5, with D possibly TRBD2 on 5 matching bases. This CDR3 comprises 15 residues. The V and J ends lost 0 bases and 5 bases respectively, with 14 bases between them. The germline V gene encodes CDR1 SGHNT and CDR2 YYREEE (reference sequence). In DNA, the CDR3 is TGTGCCAGCAGCTTGGTCACCCGGGGTGGGGAGACCCAGTACTTC. Translated: CASSLVTRGGETQYF. The whole variable domain, filled in from reference TRBV5-4 and TRBJ2-5, reads ETGVTQSPTHLIKTRGQQVTLRCSSQSGHNTVSWYQQALGQGPQFIFQYYREEENGRGNFPPRFSGLQFPNYSSELNVNALELDDSALYLCASSLVTRGGETQYFGPGTRLLVL.

The CDR3 here is CASSFGGPLHF. Written as DNA, the CDR3 is TGTGCCAGCAGCTTTGGGGGACCCCTCCACTTT. The chain couples TRBV7-9 to TRBJ1-6, with a tentative D call TRBD1 (5 bases). The CDR3 totals 11 residues. V lost 3 bases, J lost 12 bases, and 6 bases lay in between. Germline V gene sequence: CDR1 SEHNR, CDR2 FQNEAQ (reference sequence).

V gene TRBV19 combines with J gene TRBJ2-2; no clear D. Trimming removed 1 base from V and 2 bases from J, with 2 bases in between. This CDR3 is built from 13 residues. CDR1 LNHDA and CDR2 SQIVND come from the germline V gene (reference sequence). The chain's CDR3 is CASSIVNTGELFF. CDR3 sequence (DNA): TGTGCCAGTAGTATAGTTAACACCGGGGAGCTGTTTTTT.

The chain links TRBV7-8 to TRBJ2-7, with TRBD1 identical over 8 bases. V lost 2 bases and J lost 5; bases outside the gene matches: 8. This CDR3 region has 15 residues. Germline V gene lookup returns CDR1 SGHVS and CDR2 FQNEAQ. The CDR3 region is CASSLSTGGMDEQYF. As DNA, the CDR3 is TGTGCCAGCAGCTTATCAACAGGGGGAATGGACGAGCAGTACTTC.

The V and J genes are TRBV9 and TRBJ1-5; D not certain. Germline loops: CDR1 SGDLS, CDR2 YYNGEE. The V end lost 3 bases, the J end lost 0 bases, and 7 bases lay between the germline ends. This CDR3 has 14 amino acids. The CDR3 reads CASSAVNSNQPQHF. DNA of the CDR3: TGTGCCAGCAGCGCAGTTAATAGCAATCAGCCCCAGCATTTT.

In DNA, the CDR3 is TGTGCCAGCAGCCTAATTATGAACACTGAAGCTTTCTTT. This codes for CASSLIMNTEAFF. The rearrangement uses TRBV14 and TRBJ1-1; no clear D gene. Germline V lookup: CDR1 SGHDN, CDR2 FVKESK. V was pared by 4 bases and J by 0 bases, with 6 bases between. The CDR3 length is 13 residues.

The V call is TRBV7-6, the J call TRBJ2-7; 7 nucleotides agree with TRBD1. Germline trimming cut 1 base from V and 0 bases from J; bases unmatched to any gene: 6. Germline values: CDR1 SGHVS, CDR2 FNYEAQ. This CDR3 spans 16 amino acids. The CDR3 is CASSLEVQGTSYEQYF. The CDR3 DNA sequence: TGTGCCAGCAGCTTAGAAGTACAGGGGACCTCCTACGAGCAGTACTTC.

In this sample, this clone turned up once. The V and J genes are TRBV4-3 and TRBJ2-3; TRBD2 aligns across 11 bases. The CDR3 extends over 16 amino acids. V lost 0 bases to trimming and J lost 1 base; unmatched junction nucleotides: 0. Germline V gene data show CDR1 as LGHNA and CDR2 as YSLEER. CDR3 region: CASSQELAGGTDTQYF. DNA of the CDR3: TGCGCCAGCAGCCAAGAACTAGCGGGGGGCACAGATACGCAGTATTTT.